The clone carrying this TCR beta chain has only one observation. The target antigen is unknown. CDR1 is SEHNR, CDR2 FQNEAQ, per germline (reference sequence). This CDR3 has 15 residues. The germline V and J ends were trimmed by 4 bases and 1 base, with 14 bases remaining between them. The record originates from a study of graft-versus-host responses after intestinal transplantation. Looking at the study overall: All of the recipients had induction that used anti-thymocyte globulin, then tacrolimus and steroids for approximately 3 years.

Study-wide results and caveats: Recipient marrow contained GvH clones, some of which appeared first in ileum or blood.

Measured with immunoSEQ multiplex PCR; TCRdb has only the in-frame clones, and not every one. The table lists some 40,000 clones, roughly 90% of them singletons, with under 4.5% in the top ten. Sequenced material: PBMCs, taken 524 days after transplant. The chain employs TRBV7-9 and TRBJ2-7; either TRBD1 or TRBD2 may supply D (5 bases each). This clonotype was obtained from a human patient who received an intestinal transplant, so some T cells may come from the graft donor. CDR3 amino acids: CASSSGPQMSYEQYF. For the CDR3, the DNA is TGTGCCAGCAGCTCGGGACCACAGATGTCCTACGAGCAGTACTTC.